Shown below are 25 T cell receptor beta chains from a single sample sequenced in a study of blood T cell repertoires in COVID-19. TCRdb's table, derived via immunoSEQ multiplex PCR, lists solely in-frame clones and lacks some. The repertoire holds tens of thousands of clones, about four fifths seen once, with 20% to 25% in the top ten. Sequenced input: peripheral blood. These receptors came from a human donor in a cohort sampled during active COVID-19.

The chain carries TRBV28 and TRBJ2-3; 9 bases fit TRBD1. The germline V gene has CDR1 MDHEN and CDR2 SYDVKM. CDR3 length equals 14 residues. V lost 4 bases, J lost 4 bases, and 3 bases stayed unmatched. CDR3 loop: CASSSGQGPDTQYF. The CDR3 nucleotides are TGTGCCAGCAGTTCGGGACAGGGCCCAGATACGCAGTATTTT.

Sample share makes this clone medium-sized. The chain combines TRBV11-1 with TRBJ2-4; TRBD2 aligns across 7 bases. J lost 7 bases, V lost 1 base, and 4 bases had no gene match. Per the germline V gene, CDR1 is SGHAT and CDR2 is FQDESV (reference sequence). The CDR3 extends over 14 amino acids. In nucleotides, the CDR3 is TGTGCCAGCAGCTTAGGACTAGCAGGGAACATTCAGTACTTC. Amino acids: CASSLGLAGNIQYF.

CDR3 nucleotides: TGTGCCAGTAGTAATTCGGGAGGAAGCAGGACCGGGGAGCTGTTTTTT. Its protein is CASSNSGGSRTGELFF. The chain uses TRBV19 and TRBJ2-2; 7 bases agree with TRBD2. With V trimmed by 4 bases and J by 5 bases, 10 bases remained unmatched. CDR1 and CDR2 (germline): LNHDA, SQIVND (reference sequence). The length of the CDR3 is 16 residues.

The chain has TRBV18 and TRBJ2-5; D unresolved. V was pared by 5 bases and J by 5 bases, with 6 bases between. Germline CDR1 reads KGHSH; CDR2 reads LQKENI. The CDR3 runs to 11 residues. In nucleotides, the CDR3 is TGTGCCAGCTCATTAGCTGAGACCCAGTACTTC. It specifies CASSLAETQYF.

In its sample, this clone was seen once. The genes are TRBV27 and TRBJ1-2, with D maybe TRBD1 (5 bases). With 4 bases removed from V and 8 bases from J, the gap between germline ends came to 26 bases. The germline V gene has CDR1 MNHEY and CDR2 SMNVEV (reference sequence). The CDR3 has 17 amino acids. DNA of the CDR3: TGTGCCAGCAGTTCCTGGACGGACAAAAGCCACCGTACAGGCTACACCTTC. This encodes CASSSWTDKSHRTGYTF.

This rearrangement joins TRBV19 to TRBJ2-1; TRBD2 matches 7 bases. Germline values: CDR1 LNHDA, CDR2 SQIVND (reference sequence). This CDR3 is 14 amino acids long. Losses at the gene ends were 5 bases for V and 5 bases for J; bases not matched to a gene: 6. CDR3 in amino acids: CASSGLAEDNEQFF. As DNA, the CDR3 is TGTGCCAGTAGTGGTCTAGCGGAAGACAATGAGCAGTTCTTC.

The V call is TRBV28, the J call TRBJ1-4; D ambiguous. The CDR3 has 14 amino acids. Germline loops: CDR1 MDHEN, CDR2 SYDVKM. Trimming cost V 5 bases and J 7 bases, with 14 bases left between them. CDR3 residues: CASSPWRPGEKLFF. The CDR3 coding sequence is TGTGCCAGCAGTCCGTGGAGGCCGGGTGAAAAACTGTTTTTT.

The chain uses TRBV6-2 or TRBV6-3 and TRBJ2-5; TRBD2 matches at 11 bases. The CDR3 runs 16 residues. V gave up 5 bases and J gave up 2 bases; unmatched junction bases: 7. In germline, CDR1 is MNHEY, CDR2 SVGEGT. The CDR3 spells CASSRTSGGLQETQYF. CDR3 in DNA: TGTGCCAGCAGTCGAACTAGCGGGGGACTACAAGAGACCCAGTACTTC.

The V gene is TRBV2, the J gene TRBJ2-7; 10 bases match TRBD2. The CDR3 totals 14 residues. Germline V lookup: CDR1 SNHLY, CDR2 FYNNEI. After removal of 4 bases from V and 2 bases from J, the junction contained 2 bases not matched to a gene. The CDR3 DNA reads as TGTGCCAGCAGTGTGCTAGCGGGGGCCTACGAGCAGTACTTC. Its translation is CASSVLAGAYEQYF.

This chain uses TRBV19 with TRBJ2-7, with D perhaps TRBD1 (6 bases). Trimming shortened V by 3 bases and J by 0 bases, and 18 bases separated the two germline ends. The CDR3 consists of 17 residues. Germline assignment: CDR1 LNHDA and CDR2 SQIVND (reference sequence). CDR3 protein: CASSIAVGGQYSYEQYF. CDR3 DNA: TGTGCCAGTAGTATTGCCGTTGGGGGACAATACTCCTACGAGCAGTACTTC.

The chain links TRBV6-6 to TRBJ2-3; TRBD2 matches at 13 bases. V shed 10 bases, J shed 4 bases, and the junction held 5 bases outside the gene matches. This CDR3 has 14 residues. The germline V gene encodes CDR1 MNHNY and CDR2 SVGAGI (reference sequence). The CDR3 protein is CATTGLAGSDTQYF. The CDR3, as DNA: TGTGCCACTACGGGACTAGCGGGATCAGATACGCAGTATTTT.

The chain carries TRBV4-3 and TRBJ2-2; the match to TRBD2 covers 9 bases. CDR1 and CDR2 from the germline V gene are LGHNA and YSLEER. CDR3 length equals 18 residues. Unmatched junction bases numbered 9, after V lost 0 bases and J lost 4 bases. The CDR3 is CASSQEMVAGVVTGELFF. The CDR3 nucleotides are TGCGCCAGCAGCCAAGAGATGGTAGCGGGAGTTGTCACCGGGGAGCTGTTTTTT.

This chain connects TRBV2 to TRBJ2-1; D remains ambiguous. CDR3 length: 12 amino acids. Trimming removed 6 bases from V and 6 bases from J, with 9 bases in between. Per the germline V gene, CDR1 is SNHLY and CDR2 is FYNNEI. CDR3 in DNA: TGTGCCAGCAGGGAGTACTCCAATGAGCAGTTCTTC. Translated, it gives CASREYSNEQFF.

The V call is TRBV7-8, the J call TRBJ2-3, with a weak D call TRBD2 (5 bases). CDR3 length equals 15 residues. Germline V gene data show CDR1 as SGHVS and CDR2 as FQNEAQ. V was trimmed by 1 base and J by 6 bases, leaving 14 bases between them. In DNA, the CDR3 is TGTGCCAGCAGCTTAGAGGAGGCTCTTCAGGATACGCAGTATTTT. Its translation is CASSLEEALQDTQYF.

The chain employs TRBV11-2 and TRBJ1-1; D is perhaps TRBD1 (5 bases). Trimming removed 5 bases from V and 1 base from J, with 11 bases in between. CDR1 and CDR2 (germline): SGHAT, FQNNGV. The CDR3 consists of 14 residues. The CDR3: CASSPRRGNTEAFF. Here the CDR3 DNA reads TGTGCCAGCAGCCCGCGGAGGGGGAACACTGAAGCTTTCTTT. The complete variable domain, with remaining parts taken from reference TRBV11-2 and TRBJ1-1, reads EAGVAQSPRYKIIEKRQSVAFWCNPISGHATLYWYQQILGQGPKLLIQFQNNGVVDDSQLPKDRFSAERLKGVDSTLKIQPAKLEDSAVYLCASSPRRGNTEAFFGQGTRLTVV.

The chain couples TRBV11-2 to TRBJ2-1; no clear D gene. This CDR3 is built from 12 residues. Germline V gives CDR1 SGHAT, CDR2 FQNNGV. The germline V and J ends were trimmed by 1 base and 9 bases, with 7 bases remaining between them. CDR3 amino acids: CASSLAQSEQFF. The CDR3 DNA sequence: TGTGCCAGCAGCTTAGCCCAGTCTGAGCAGTTCTTC. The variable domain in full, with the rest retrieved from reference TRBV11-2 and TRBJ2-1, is EAGVAQSPRYKIIEKRQSVAFWCNPISGHATLYWYQQILGQGPKLLIQFQNNGVVDDSQLPKDRFSAERLKGVDSTLKIQPAKLEDSAVYLCASSLAQSEQFFGPGTRLTVL.

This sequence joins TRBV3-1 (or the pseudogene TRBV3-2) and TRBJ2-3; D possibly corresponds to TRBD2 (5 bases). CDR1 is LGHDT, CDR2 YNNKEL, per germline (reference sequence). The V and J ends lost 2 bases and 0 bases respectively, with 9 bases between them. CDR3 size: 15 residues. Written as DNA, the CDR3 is TGTGCCAGCAGCCAACTCCGGACTAGCACAGATACGCAGTATTTT. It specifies CASSQLRTSTDTQYF.

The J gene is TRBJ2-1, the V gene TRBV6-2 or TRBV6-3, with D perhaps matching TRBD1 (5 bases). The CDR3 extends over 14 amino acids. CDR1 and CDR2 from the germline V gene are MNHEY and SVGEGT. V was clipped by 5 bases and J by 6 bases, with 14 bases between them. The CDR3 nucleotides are TGTGCCAGCAGTCTCGGACATTACCTCAATGAGCAGTTCTTC. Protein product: CASSLGHYLNEQFF.

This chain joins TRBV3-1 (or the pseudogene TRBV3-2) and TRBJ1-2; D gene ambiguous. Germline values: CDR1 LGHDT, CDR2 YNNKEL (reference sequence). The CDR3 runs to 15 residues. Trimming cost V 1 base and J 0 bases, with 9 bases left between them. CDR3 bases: TGTGCCAGCAGCCAAGTGCACAGCACTAACTATGGCTACACCTTC. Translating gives CASSQVHSTNYGYTF.

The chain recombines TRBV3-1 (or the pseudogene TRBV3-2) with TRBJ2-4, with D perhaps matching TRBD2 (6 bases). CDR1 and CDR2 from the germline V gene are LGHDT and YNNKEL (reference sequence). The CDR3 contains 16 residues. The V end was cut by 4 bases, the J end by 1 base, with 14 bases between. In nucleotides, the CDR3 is TGTGCCAGCAGCCGGGTGATAGGGAGGGCCAAAAACATTCAGTACTTC. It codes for CASSRVIGRAKNIQYF.

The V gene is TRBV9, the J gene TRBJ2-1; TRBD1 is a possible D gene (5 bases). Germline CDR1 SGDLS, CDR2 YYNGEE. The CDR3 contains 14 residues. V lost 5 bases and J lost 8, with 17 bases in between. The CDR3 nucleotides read TGTGCCAGCAGTCTACTAACAGGAGCCGATGAGCAGTTCTTC. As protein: CASSLLTGADEQFF.

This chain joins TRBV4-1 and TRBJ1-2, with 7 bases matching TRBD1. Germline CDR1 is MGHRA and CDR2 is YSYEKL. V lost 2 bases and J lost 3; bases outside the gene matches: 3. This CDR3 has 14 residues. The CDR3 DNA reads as TGCGCCAGCAGCCAAACAGGGGACGACTATGGCTACACCTTC. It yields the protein CASSQTGDDYGYTF.

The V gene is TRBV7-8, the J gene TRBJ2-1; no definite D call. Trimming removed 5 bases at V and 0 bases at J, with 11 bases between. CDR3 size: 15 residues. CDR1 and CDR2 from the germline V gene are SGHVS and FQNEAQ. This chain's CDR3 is CASSLSPSSYNEQFF. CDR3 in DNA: TGTGCCAGCAGCCTTAGCCCAAGCTCCTACAATGAGCAGTTCTTC.

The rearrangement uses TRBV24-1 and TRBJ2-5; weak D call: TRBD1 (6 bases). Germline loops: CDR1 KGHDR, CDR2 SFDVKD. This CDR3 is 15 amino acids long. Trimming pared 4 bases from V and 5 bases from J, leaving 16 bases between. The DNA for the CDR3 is TGTGCCACCAGTGACGCACAGGGAGAGGGGGAGACCCAGTACTTC. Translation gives CATSDAQGEGETQYF.

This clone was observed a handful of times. The chain's CDR3 is CASSPGLENIQYF. The CDR3 DNA is TGTGCCAGCAGCCCCGGACTGGAAAACATTCAGTACTTC. This rearrangement joins TRBV3-1 (or the pseudogene TRBV3-2) to TRBJ2-4; D possibly corresponds to TRBD2 (5 bases). Germline CDR1 reads LGHDT; CDR2 reads YNNKEL (reference sequence). CDR3 length: 13 amino acids. Deletions cut 4 bases from V and 5 bases from J, with 9 bases between.